The next 10 T cell receptor beta chains were all read from a single sample in a study of cytomegalovirus exposure and HLA in healthy donors. Sequencing was performed with immunoSEQ multiplex PCR; in TCRdb, only in-frame clones are kept and a portion is missing. The sample shows a few hundred thousand clones, roughly 89% of them seen only once. The material sequenced was PBMCs. The receptors come from a woman between 18 and 29 years old in good health and CMV-seronegative.

V and J are TRBV2 and TRBJ2-1; TRBD2 is a possible D gene (7 bases). V lost 0 bases, J lost 9 bases, and 18 bases lay in between. This CDR3 spans 16 amino acids. The germline V gene encodes CDR1 SNHLY and CDR2 FYNNEI. The CDR3 DNA sequence: TGTGCCAGCAGTGAAGCGCGGACTAGTAGGGGGGGTGAGCAGTTCTTC. This encodes CASSEARTSRGGEQFF.

The V gene is TRBV9, the J gene TRBJ2-1, with 13 bases aligning to TRBD2. With V trimmed by 0 bases and J by 10 bases, 10 bases remained unmatched. The CDR3 extends over 17 amino acids. CDR1 and CDR2 (germline): SGDLS, YYNGEE. CDR3 nucleotide sequence: TGTGCCAGCAGCGTAGCTATAGGACTAGCGGGAGAAGAGGAGCAGTTCTTC. Translating it yields CASSVAIGLAGEEEQFF. Based on the CDR3 plus reference TRBV9 and TRBJ2-1, the full variable domain is DSGVTQTPKHLITATGQRVTLRCSPRSGDLSVYWYQQSLDQGLQFLIQYYNGEERAKGNILERFSAQQFPDLHSELNLSSLELGDSALYFCASSVAIGLAGEEEQFFGPGTRLTVL.

V is TRBV30 and J is TRBJ2-7; 7 nucleotides align to TRBD1. Per the germline V gene, CDR1 is GTSNPN and CDR2 is SVGIG (reference sequence). V lost 0 bases, J lost 3 bases, and 5 bases stayed unmatched. The CDR3 has 14 residues. CDR3 in DNA: TGTGCCTGGAGTGTACCGGGACAGAGCTACGAGCAGTACTTC. This encodes CAWSVPGQSYEQYF.

This rearrangement joins TRBV11-2 to TRBJ1-4; TRBD1 matches at 7 bases. The junction had 7 bases not matched to a gene; V was cut back by 4 bases and J by 5 bases. Per the germline V gene, CDR1 is SGHAT and CDR2 is FQNNGV. The CDR3 spans 15 residues. The CDR3 DNA reads as TGTGCCAGCAGCTCCACGGGACAGCACAATGAAAAACTGTTTTTT. It is translated as CASSSTGQHNEKLFF.

This rearrangement joins TRBV9 to TRBJ1-3, with D unclear. CDR1 is SGDLS, CDR2 YYNGEE, per germline. V lost 3 bases and J 7 bases, leaving 14 bases between the germline ends. The length of the CDR3 is 14 residues. The CDR3 DNA sequence: TGTGCCAGCAGCGCTAATCCCGGGTGGAACACCATATATTTT. Its protein is CASSANPGWNTIYF.

This chain connects TRBV25-1 to TRBJ2-7, with D perhaps matching TRBD2 (6 bases). CDR1 is MGHDK, CDR2 SYGVNS, per germline. V dropped 3 bases and J dropped 3 bases, with 15 bases sitting between them. The length of the CDR3 is 15 residues. CDR3 amino acids: CASSESGTWNYEQYF. CDR3 bases: TGTGCCAGCAGTGAGTCCGGGACTTGGAACTACGAGCAGTACTTC.

The chain is built from TRBV4-2 and TRBJ2-2; TRBD2 matches at 8 bases. Germline-derived CDR1 and CDR2 are LGHNA and YNFKEQ. The length of the CDR3 is 18 residues. J lost 0 bases, V lost 5 bases, and 11 bases had no gene match. Here the CDR3 reads CASSAEALSGTNTGELFF. The CDR3 coding sequence is TGTGCCAGCAGCGCGGAGGCCCTTAGCGGGACGAACACCGGGGAGCTGTTTTTT.

The V call is TRBV6-5, the J call TRBJ2-7; TRBD2 aligns across 7 bases. Germline assignment: CDR1 MNHEY and CDR2 SVGAGI. The CDR3 runs 15 residues. Losses at the gene ends were 6 bases for V and 2 bases for J; bases not matched to a gene: 10. The CDR3 bases are TGTGCCAGCAGACGACTTACTAGCGTAACCTACGAGCAGTACTTC. It codes for CASRRLTSVTYEQYF.

The chain couples TRBV19 to TRBJ1-5; the D gene is possibly TRBD1 (6 bases). Deletions cut 3 bases from V and 9 bases from J, with 9 bases between. The CDR3 runs 12 residues. Germline values: CDR1 LNHDA, CDR2 SQIVND (reference sequence). The CDR3 nucleotides read TGTGCCAGTAGTATCCTACAGGGGCCCCAGCATTTT. As protein: CASSILQGPQHF.

The chain links TRBV19 to TRBJ2-1; tentative D call: TRBD1 (6 bases). Germline CDR1 is LNHDA and CDR2 is SQIVND (reference sequence). Trimming took off 6 bases at V and 7 bases at J, with 10 bases between the two ends. The CDR3 runs 12 residues. CDR3 residues: CASRPQGNEQFF. The DNA for the CDR3 is TGTGCCAGTAGACCGCAGGGGAATGAGCAGTTCTTC.